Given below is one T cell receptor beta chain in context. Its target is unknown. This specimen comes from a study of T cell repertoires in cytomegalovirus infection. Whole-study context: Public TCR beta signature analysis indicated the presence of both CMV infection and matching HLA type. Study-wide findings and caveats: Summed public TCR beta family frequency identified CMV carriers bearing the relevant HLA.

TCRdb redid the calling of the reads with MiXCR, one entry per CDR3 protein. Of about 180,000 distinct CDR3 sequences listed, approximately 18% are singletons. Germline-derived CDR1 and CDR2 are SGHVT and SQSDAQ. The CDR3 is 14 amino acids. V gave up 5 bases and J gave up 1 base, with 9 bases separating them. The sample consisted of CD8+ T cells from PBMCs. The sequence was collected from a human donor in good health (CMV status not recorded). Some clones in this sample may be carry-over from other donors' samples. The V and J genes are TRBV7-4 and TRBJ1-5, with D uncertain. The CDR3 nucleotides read TGTGCCAGCAGCCTCCAGGAAAGCAATCAGCCCCAGCATTTT. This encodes CASSLQESNQPQHF.